The next 29 T cell receptor beta chains were all read from a single sample in a study of T cells in localized non-small cell lung cancer. The repertoire was sequenced with immunoSEQ multiplex PCR; TCRdb's copy has only in-frame clones and lacks some. Of approximately 61,000 clones in the sample, roughly 88% are singletons; the top ten hold approximately 5.6%. The sample in question was peripheral blood, obtained before any cancer treatment. These receptors came from a woman aged 40-70 years with stage I lung adenocarcinoma.

The gene calls are TRBV7-8 and TRBJ1-2; unclear D gene. This CDR3 contains 15 residues. CDR1 and CDR2 from the germline V gene are SGHVS and FQNEAQ. Trimming removed 1 base from V and 4 bases from J, with 13 bases in between. The CDR3 sequence is CASSLVSLSPYGYTF. CDR3 DNA: TGTGCCAGCAGCTTAGTTTCCCTCTCGCCCTATGGCTACACCTTC.

J is TRBJ1-1 and V is TRBV7-2; 10 positions agree with TRBD1. V lost 5 bases to trimming and J lost 3 bases; unmatched junction nucleotides: 9. The CDR3 has 16 residues. Germline CDR1 and CDR2: SGHTA and FQGNSA. CDR3 amino acids: CASSRASGTGDTEAFF. DNA for the CDR3: TGTGCCAGCAGCAGGGCCTCCGGGACAGGGGACACTGAAGCTTTCTTT. The entire variable domain, with the rest obtained from reference TRBV7-2 and TRBJ1-1, is as follows: GAGVSQSPSNKVTEKGKDVELRCDPISGHTALYWYRQSLGQGLEFLIYFQGNSAPDKSGLPSDRFSAERTGGSVSTLTIQRTQQEDSAVYLCASSRASGTGDTEAFFGQGTRLTVV.

This clone was observed a few times. This rearrangement joins TRBV5-6 to TRBJ2-7; 9 bases match TRBD2. This CDR3 has 15 residues. Germline V gives CDR1 SGHDT, CDR2 YYEEEE. Trimming took 0 bases from V and 6 from J; bases not matched to a gene: 7. CDR3 amino acids: CASSLVPSGEAEQYF. The CDR3, as DNA: TGTGCCAGCAGCTTGGTACCTAGCGGGGAGGCCGAGCAGTACTTC.

This clone has only one observation. This chain uses TRBV5-1 with TRBJ1-4; 8 positions agree with TRBD1. Germline-derived CDR1 and CDR2 are SGHRS and YFSETQ. The CDR3 loop spans 15 amino acids. V trimming: 2 bases; J trimming: 5 bases; junction bases outside the gene matches: 5. This CDR3 reads CASSLGQGENEKLFF. CDR3 DNA sequence: TGCGCCAGCAGCTTAGGACAGGGTGAGAATGAAAAACTGTTTTTT.

This sequence joins TRBV9 and TRBJ2-7, with 10 bases aligning to TRBD1. Trimming at V came to 0 bases and at J to 7 bases, leaving 13 bases not matched to a gene. There are 17 residues in the CDR3. CDR1 and CDR2 (germline): SGDLS, YYNGEE. CDR3 sequence reads: CASSVEATGGAGSEQYF. In DNA form, the CDR3 reads TGTGCCAGCAGCGTAGAGGCGACAGGGGGCGCAGGTAGTGAGCAGTACTTC.

This clone turned up a few times. DNA for the CDR3: TGTGCCAGCAGCCAAGAACGGGACTCCTACGAGCAGTACTTC. Its protein is CASSQERDSYEQYF. V is TRBV14 and J is TRBJ2-7, with a tentative D call TRBD2 (5 bases). Trimming shortened V by 0 bases and J by 0 bases, and 6 bases separated the two germline ends. The CDR3 runs to 14 residues. Germline CDR1 is SGHDN and CDR2 is FVKESK.

V gene TRBV7-9 combines with J gene TRBJ1-1; maybe TRBD1 (6 bases). V lost 4 bases to trimming and J lost 11 bases, with 20 bases between them. CDR3 length: 14 amino acids. Germline V gene lookup returns CDR1 SEHNR and CDR2 FQNEAQ (reference sequence). CDR3 in amino acids: CASSWGRGLETAFF. The CDR3 DNA sequence: TGTGCCAGCAGCTGGGGGCGGGGGCTAGAAACGGCTTTCTTT.

This sequence joins TRBV7-8 and TRBJ2-6, with D unclear. Germline values: CDR1 SGHVS, CDR2 FQNEAQ. The CDR3 consists of 18 residues. The V gene lost 2 bases and the J gene lost 4 bases, with 18 bases spanning the gap. CDR3 residues: CASSLQGRGRSGANVLTF. The CDR3 DNA reads TGTGCCAGCAGCTTACAAGGTCGTGGCAGATCCGGGGCCAACGTCCTGACTTTC.

In nucleotides, the CDR3 is TGTGCCAGCAGACTCCCTGGACAGCCTTCTGGGGCTTTCTTT. This sequence encodes CASRLPGQPSGAFF. The V call is TRBV6-6, the J call TRBJ1-1; TRBD1 might be the D (6 bases). The germline V gene has CDR1 MNHNY and CDR2 SVGAGI (reference sequence). The CDR3 runs to 14 residues. The germline V and J ends were trimmed by 6 bases and 11 bases, with 22 bases remaining between them.

The J gene is TRBJ1-6, the V gene TRBV19; 7 positions match TRBD1. The CDR3 has 14 amino acids. Germline CDR1 LNHDA, CDR2 SQIVND (reference sequence). Trimming at V came to 5 bases and at J to 9 bases, leaving 7 bases not matched to a gene. CDR3 protein: CASSFPGQPSPLHF. For the CDR3, the DNA is TGTGCCAGTAGTTTTCCGGGACAGCCTTCACCCCTCCACTTT.

The chain uses TRBV19 and TRBJ1-5; D might be TRBD1 (5 bases). Trimming took 3 bases from V and 7 from J, leaving 16 bases between them. Germline CDR1 is LNHDA and CDR2 is SQIVND (reference sequence). This CDR3 is built from 15 residues. This CDR3 is CASSIAGLGGQPQHF. Here the CDR3 DNA reads TGTGCCAGTAGTATCGCGGGGTTGGGGGGGCAGCCCCAGCATTTT.

The chain couples TRBV9 to TRBJ2-2; TRBD1 matches 7 bases. The CDR3 is 16 residues long. From germline, CDR1 is SGDLS and CDR2 YYNGEE. J was trimmed by 4 bases and V by 3 bases; bases with no gene match: 9. CDR3 DNA sequence: TGTGCCAGCAGCGCAACCACAGGGGTGAGCACCGGGGAGCTGTTTTTT. As protein: CASSATTGVSTGELFF.

The CDR3 is CASSYSTANYEQYF. The CDR3 region has the DNA TGTGCCAGCAGTTACTCGACAGCGAACTACGAGCAGTACTTC. This chain uses TRBV6-5 with TRBJ2-7; D may be TRBD1 (5 bases). V lost 0 bases and J 3 bases, leaving 9 bases between the germline ends. This CDR3 spans 14 amino acids. Germline assignment: CDR1 MNHEY and CDR2 SVGAGI.

A remark on this clone: The sample has other DNA sequences that encode this CDR3 too. The chain has TRBV7-2 and TRBJ1-2; D uncertain. V lost 1 base and J lost 5, with 8 bases in between. Germline CDR1 SGHTA, CDR2 FQGNSA. CDR3 length equals 13 residues. The CDR3 coding sequence is TGTGCCAGCAGCTTAGACGGGAGATATGGCTACACCTTC. It encodes CASSLDGRYGYTF.

This clone has only a few counts. V gene TRBV25-1 combines with J gene TRBJ1-2, with no clear D. The germline V and J ends were trimmed by 1 base and 5 bases, with 14 bases remaining between them. CDR3 length: 15 residues. In germline, CDR1 is MGHDK, CDR2 SYGVNS. The DNA for the CDR3 is TGTGCCAGCAGTGAATCAAGACCCGGGAGTTATGGCTACACCTTC. Residues: CASSESRPGSYGYTF.

This sequence joins TRBV27 and TRBJ2-1; D might be TRBD1 or TRBD2, each matching 7 bases. Trimming removed 3 bases from V and 9 bases from J, with 24 bases in between. CDR1 is MNHEY, CDR2 SMNVEV, per germline (reference sequence). The CDR3 has 17 amino acids. This CDR3 reads CASSFRAGPFRGSEQFF. CDR3 nucleotide sequence: TGTGCCAGCAGTTTTAGAGCGGGGCCCTTCAGGGGGAGTGAGCAGTTCTTC.

J is TRBJ2-7 and V is TRBV6-6; a possible D gene is TRBD1 (5 bases). Trimming left V 6 bases short and J 7 bases short, with 16 bases between. The CDR3 runs 13 residues. Germline-derived CDR1 and CDR2 are MNHNY and SVGAGI (reference sequence). CDR3 sequence: CASRSPSGREQYF. The CDR3 DNA reads TGTGCCAGCAGAAGTCCATCAGGGCGTGAGCAGTACTTC.

This rearrangement joins TRBV5-1 to TRBJ1-4; no clear D gene. Germline CDR1 reads SGHRS; CDR2 reads YFSETQ. This CDR3 region has 14 residues. Trimming shortened V by 2 bases and J by 3 bases, and 8 bases separated the two germline ends. In DNA form, the CDR3 reads TGCGCCAGCAGCTTAGCGACACCTAATGAAAAACTGTTTTTT. This gives the protein CASSLATPNEKLFF.

V gene TRBV11-2 combines with J gene TRBJ1-4; 11 bases fit TRBD1. CDR3 length: 18 amino acids. Trimming took 5 bases from V and 0 from J; bases not matched to a gene: 8. The germline gives CDR1 SGHAT, CDR2 FQNNGV. CDR3 DNA sequence: TGTGCCAGCAGCGTCCGGGACAGGGGGTATACAACTAATGAAAAACTGTTTTTT. Its translation is CASSVRDRGYTTNEKLFF.

This chain connects TRBV9 to TRBJ2-2, with 7 bases that match TRBD2. The CDR3 length is 15 residues. Germline V gene lookup returns CDR1 SGDLS and CDR2 YYNGEE. V shed 0 bases and J 7 bases; nucleotides not matched to a gene: 6. This chain's CDR3 is CASSVATREGGELFF. The CDR3 DNA reads TGTGCCAGCAGCGTAGCTACGAGGGAGGGCGGGGAGCTGTTTTTT.

The V call is TRBV7-6, the J call TRBJ2-1; a weak D match, TRBD2 (5 bases). Trimming cost V 0 bases and J 7 bases, with 13 bases left between them. Germline V gives CDR1 SGHVS, CDR2 FNYEAQ. The CDR3 totals 15 residues. The CDR3 sequence is CASSLATPSWNEQFF. The DNA of the CDR3 is TGTGCCAGCAGCTTAGCGACACCTAGCTGGAATGAGCAGTTCTTC.

The chain employs TRBV6-6 and TRBJ2-3, with 10 bases aligning to TRBD2. The CDR3 runs to 16 residues. After removal of 4 bases from V and 2 bases from J, the junction contained 6 bases not matched to a gene. Germline CDR1 reads MNHNY; CDR2 reads SVGAGI (reference sequence). In DNA form, the CDR3 reads TGTGCCAGCAGTTTCCGGACTAGCGGTTACACAGATACGCAGTATTTT. Protein product: CASSFRTSGYTDTQYF.

The rearrangement uses TRBV5-1 and TRBJ1-1; no definite D call. The CDR3 is 13 residues long. Germline-derived CDR1 and CDR2 are SGHRS and YFSETQ. Trimming pared 0 bases from V and 1 base from J, leaving 4 bases between. This chain's CDR3 is CASSLGGNTEAFF. DNA of the CDR3: TGCGCCAGCAGCTTGGGGGGGAACACTGAAGCTTTCTTT.

The V and J genes are TRBV7-8 and TRBJ2-7; 9 bases line up with TRBD2. The CDR3 consists of 16 residues. The trim removed 1 base at V and 1 base at J, leaving 5 bases unmatched. CDR1 is SGHVS and CDR2 is FQNEAQ in the germline V gene. Here the CDR3 reads CASSLVGAGGSYEQYF. Here the CDR3 DNA reads TGTGCCAGCAGCTTAGTGGGAGCGGGGGGTTCCTACGAGCAGTACTTC. Using reference TRBV7-8 and TRBJ2-7 for the parts outside the CDR3, the full variable domain is GAGVSQSPRYKVAKRGQDVALRCDPISGHVSLFWYQQALGQGPEFLTYFQNEAQLDKSGLPSDRFFAERPEGSVSTLKIQRTQQEDSAVYLCASSLVGAGGSYEQYFGPGTRLTVT.

The chain links TRBV5-1 to TRBJ2-7; D may correspond to TRBD1 or TRBD2 (6 bases each). Germline lookup yields CDR1 SGHRS and CDR2 YFSETQ. The CDR3 extends over 14 amino acids. Trimming removed 7 bases from V and 2 bases from J, with 16 bases in between. The CDR3 spells CASSSRGLTYEQYF. CDR3 nucleotide sequence: TGCGCCAGCTCCTCCAGGGGACTTACCTACGAGCAGTACTTC.

The chain recombines TRBV6-5 with TRBJ1-2, with 8 bases lining up with TRBD1. The ends lost 7 bases at V and 8 bases at J; junction bases unmatched: 6. Germline V CDR1 and CDR2: MNHEY, SVGAGI. The CDR3 extends over 12 amino acids. The CDR3 loop is CASTSGGSGYTF. CDR3 sequence (DNA): TGTGCCAGCACCTCAGGGGGCAGCGGCTACACCTTC.

The rearrangement joins TRBV30 to TRBJ1-6; TRBD1 is a possible D gene (6 bases). Germline loops: CDR1 GTSNPN, CDR2 SVGIG (reference sequence). CDR3 length: 15 amino acids. V lost 4 bases, J lost 7 bases, and 17 bases lay in between. The CDR3, as DNA: TGTGCCTGGATGGGAAATGGGCAGGGGAATTCACCCCTCCACTTT. This gives the protein CAWMGNGQGNSPLHF.

The V gene is TRBV5-1, the J gene TRBJ2-1; a weak D match, TRBD1 (6 bases). V was cut by 5 bases and J by 5 bases, with 20 bases left in between. Germline V gene sequence: CDR1 SGHRS, CDR2 YFSETQ. The CDR3 has 16 residues. The CDR3 loop is CASRPGTSSLNNEQFF. In nucleotides, the CDR3 is TGCGCCAGCAGACCCGGGACATCATCCCTAAACAATGAGCAGTTCTTC. Filled out from reference TRBV5-1 and TRBJ2-1, the complete variable domain reads KAGVTQTPRYLIKTRGQQVTLSCSPISGHRSVSWYQQTPGQGLQFLFEYFSETQRNKGNFPGRFSGRQFSNSRSEMNVSTLELGDSALYLCASRPGTSSLNNEQFFGPGTRLTVL.

The genes are TRBV15 and TRBJ1-2; 8 bases are shared with TRBD1. CDR3 length: 13 residues. Germline CDR1 LNHNV, CDR2 YYDKDF (reference sequence). V gave up 6 bases and J gave up 7 bases; unmatched junction bases: 7. The CDR3 DNA sequence: TGTGCCACCAGTTTCGGACAGGGACCTGGCTACACCTTC. This translates into CATSFGQGPGYTF.